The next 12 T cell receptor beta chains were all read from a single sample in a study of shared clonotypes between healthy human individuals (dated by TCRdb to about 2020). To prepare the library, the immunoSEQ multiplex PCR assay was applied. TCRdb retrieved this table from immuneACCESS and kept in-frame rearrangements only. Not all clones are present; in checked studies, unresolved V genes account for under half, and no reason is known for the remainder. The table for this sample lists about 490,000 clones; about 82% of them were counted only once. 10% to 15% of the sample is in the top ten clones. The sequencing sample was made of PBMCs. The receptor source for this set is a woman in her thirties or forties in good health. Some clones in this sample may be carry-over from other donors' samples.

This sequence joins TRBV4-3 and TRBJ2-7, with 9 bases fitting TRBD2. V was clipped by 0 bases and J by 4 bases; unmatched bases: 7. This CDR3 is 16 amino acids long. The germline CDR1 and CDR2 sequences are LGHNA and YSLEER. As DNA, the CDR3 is TGCGCCAGCAGCCAAGAATACTCGGCGGGGGGGTACGAGCAGTACTTC. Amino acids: CASSQEYSAGGYEQYF.

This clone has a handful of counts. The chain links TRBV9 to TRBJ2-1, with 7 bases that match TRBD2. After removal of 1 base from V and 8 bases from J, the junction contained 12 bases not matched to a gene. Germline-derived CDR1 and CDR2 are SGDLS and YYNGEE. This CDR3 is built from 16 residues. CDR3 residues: CASSVFAAGPRDEQFF. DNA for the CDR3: TGTGCCAGCAGCGTATTCGCAGCGGGGCCTCGGGATGAGCAGTTCTTC.

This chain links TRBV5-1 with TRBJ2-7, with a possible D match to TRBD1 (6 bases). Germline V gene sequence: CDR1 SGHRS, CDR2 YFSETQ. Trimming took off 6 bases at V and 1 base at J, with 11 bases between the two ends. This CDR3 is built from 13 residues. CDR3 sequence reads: CASNGDNSYEQYF. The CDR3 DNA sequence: TGCGCCAGCAACGGGGACAATTCCTACGAGCAGTACTTC.

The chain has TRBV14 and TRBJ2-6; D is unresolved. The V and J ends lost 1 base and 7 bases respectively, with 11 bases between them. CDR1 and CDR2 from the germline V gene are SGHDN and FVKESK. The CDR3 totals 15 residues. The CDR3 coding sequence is TGTGCCAGCAGCCAAGCAGAGAGGACCGCCAACGTCCTGACTTTC. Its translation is CASSQAERTANVLTF.

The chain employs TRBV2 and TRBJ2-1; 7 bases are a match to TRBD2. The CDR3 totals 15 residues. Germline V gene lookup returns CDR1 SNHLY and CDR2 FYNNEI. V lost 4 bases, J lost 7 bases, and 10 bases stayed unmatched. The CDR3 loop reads CASSVEGGLENEQFF. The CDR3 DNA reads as TGTGCCAGCAGTGTAGAGGGAGGGCTTGAGAATGAGCAGTTCTTC. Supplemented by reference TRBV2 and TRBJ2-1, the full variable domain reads EPEVTQTPSHQVTQMGQEVILRCVPISNHLYFYWYRQILGQKVEFLVSFYNNEISEKSEIFDDQFSVERPDGSNFTLKIRSTKLEDSAMYFCASSVEGGLENEQFFGPGTRLTVL.

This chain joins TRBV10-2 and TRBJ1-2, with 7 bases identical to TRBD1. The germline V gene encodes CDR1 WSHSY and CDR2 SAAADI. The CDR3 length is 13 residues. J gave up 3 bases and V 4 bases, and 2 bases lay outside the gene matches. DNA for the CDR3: TGCGCCAGCAGTGCAACAGGGGACTATGGCTACACCTTC. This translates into CASSATGDYGYTF.

The CDR3 DNA is TGTGCCAGCAGCTTAGGTGACTACGGCGAGCAGTACTTC. This codes for CASSLGDYGEQYF. The J gene is TRBJ2-7, the V gene TRBV7-9; D might be TRBD2 (5 bases). CDR3 length: 13 amino acids. The V gene lost 1 base and the J gene lost 6 bases, with 10 bases spanning the gap. CDR1 SEHNR and CDR2 FQNEAQ come from the germline V gene (reference sequence).

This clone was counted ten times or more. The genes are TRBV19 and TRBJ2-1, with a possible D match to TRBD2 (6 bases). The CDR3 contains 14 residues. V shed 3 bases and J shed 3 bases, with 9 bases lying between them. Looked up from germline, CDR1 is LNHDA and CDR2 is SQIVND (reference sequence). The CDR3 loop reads CASSMGRDYNEQFF. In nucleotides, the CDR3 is TGTGCCAGTAGTATGGGGCGGGACTACAATGAGCAGTTCTTC.

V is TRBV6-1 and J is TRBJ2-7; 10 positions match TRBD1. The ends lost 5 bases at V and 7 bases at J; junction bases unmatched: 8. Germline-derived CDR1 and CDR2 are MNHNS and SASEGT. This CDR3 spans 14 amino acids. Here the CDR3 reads CASSTDRGRREQYF. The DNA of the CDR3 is TGTGCCAGCAGTACCGACAGGGGGCGTCGGGAGCAGTACTTC.

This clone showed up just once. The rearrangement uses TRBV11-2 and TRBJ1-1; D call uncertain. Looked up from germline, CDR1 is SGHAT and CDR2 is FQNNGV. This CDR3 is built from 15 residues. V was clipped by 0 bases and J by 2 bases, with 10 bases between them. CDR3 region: CASSLETPRNTEAFF. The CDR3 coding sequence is TGTGCCAGCAGCTTAGAGACACCCCGAAACACTGAAGCTTTCTTT.

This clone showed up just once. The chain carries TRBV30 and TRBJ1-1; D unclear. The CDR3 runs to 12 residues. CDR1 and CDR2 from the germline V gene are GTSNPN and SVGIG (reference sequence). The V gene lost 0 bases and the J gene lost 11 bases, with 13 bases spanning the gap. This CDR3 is CAWSVYREKAFF. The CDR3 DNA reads TGTGCCTGGAGTGTCTATCGGGAGAAGGCTTTCTTT.

CDR3 protein: CASSMRQTLETQYF. CDR3 coding DNA: TGTGCCAGTAGTATGAGACAGACCTTGGAGACCCAGTACTTC. The chain combines TRBV19 with TRBJ2-5, with D maybe TRBD1 (5 bases). This CDR3 comprises 14 residues. Trimming removed 3 bases at V and 5 bases at J, with 13 bases between. Germline CDR1 and CDR2: LNHDA and SQIVND (reference sequence).